Presented here are 10 T cell receptor beta chains from one specimen sequenced in a study of cytomegalovirus exposure and HLA in healthy donors. Vbeta (60) and Jbeta (13) primers were used in the PCR. Only in-frame clones appear in the TCRdb table, and some are missing; sequencing was by immunoSEQ multiplex PCR. The data contain 90,000 to 110,000 clones, about 83% of them seen just once; the ten biggest clones take up 5% to 6.5%. The sequencing input was PBMCs. The receptor set was obtained from a man younger than 30 in good health and CMV-seronegative.

The V gene is TRBV11-2, the J gene TRBJ2-3, with TRBD2 identical over 9 bases. CDR3 length: 16 residues. CDR1 is SGHAT, CDR2 FQNNGV, per germline. V lost 5 bases to trimming and J lost 5 bases; unmatched junction nucleotides: 11. The CDR3 region has the DNA TGTGCCAGCAGCCCGGGACTAGCAGGAAGGATAGATACGCAGTATTTT. It specifies CASSPGLAGRIDTQYF.

This clone came up a few times. The gene calls are TRBV6-5 and TRBJ1-4, with TRBD1 matching over 7 bases. The CDR3 extends over 14 amino acids. With 6 bases clipped from V and 7 bases from J, the junction kept 8 bases outside the gene matches. Germline V gives CDR1 MNHEY, CDR2 SVGAGI. DNA for the CDR3: TGTGCCAGCAGGAACGATCACAGGGGTGAAAAACTGTTTTTT. Its translation is CASRNDHRGEKLFF.

The sample holds one count of this clone. This chain connects TRBV25-1 to TRBJ1-1, with TRBD1 matching 9 bases. CDR1 and CDR2 (germline): MGHDK, SYGVNS. The CDR3 spans 14 residues. V dropped 6 bases and J dropped 6; count of bases not matched to a gene: 8. The CDR3 sequence: CASRDRGLQAEAFF. The CDR3 bases are TGTGCCAGCAGGGACAGGGGCCTTCAAGCTGAAGCTTTCTTT.

CDR3 bases: TGTGCCAGCAGTTACCGACAGGGGTCGGGGGGCTACACCTTC. Translating gives CASSYRQGSGGYTF. The chain combines TRBV27 with TRBJ1-2, with 8 positions matching TRBD1. The CDR3 length is 14 residues. Trimming at V came to 4 bases and at J to 8 bases, leaving 9 bases not matched to a gene. Looked up from germline, CDR1 is MNHEY and CDR2 is SMNVEV (reference sequence).

The chain is built from TRBV5-1 and TRBJ2-7; the D gene is possibly TRBD2 (8 bases). V was trimmed by 4 bases and J by 3 bases, leaving 17 bases between them. The length of the CDR3 is 15 residues. Germline V lookup: CDR1 SGHRS, CDR2 YFSETQ. The CDR3 here is CASSEGLAGGYEQYF. CDR3 in DNA: TGCGCCAGCAGCGAAGGACTAGCAGGGGGCTACGAGCAGTACTTC.

The rearrangement uses TRBV5-4 and TRBJ1-1; TRBD1 matches 7 bases. The V gene's germline CDR1 is SGHNT and CDR2 YYREEE (reference sequence). J lost 5 bases, V lost 3 bases, and 7 bases had no gene match. The CDR3 is 14 residues long. For the CDR3, the DNA is TGTGCCAGCAGCTGGAGGGGGCCTACAACTGAAGCTTTCTTT. This gives the protein CASSWRGPTTEAFF. The variable domain in full, with the rest retrieved from reference TRBV5-4 and TRBJ1-1, is ETGVTQSPTHLIKTRGQQVTLRCSSQSGHNTVSWYQQALGQGPQFIFQYYREEENGRGNFPPRFSGLQFPNYSSELNVNALELDDSALYLCASSWRGPTTEAFFGQGTRLTVV.

The chain combines TRBV18 with TRBJ1-4, with D unresolved. The CDR3 totals 12 residues. The V and J ends lost 2 bases and 7 bases respectively, with 5 bases between them. Germline V gene data show CDR1 as KGHSH and CDR2 as LQKENI. Here the CDR3 reads CASSPTSEKLFF. The CDR3 nucleotides read TGTGCCAGCTCACCAACTTCTGAAAAACTGTTTTTT.

The chain combines TRBV25-1 with TRBJ2-3; D uncertain. CDR1 and CDR2 (germline): MGHDK, SYGVNS. V lost 6 bases to trimming and J lost 4 bases, with 14 bases between them. This CDR3 is 14 amino acids long. The CDR3, as DNA: TGTGCCAGCAGCACCTTTACGAGCGCAGATACGCAGTATTTT. Protein product: CASSTFTSADTQYF.

The chain is built from TRBV18 and TRBJ2-1, with D perhaps matching TRBD2 (6 bases). The V end lost 0 bases, the J end lost 6 bases, and 12 bases lay between the germline ends. The germline V gene encodes CDR1 KGHSH and CDR2 LQKENI. There are 15 residues in the CDR3. DNA for the CDR3: TGTGCCAGCTCACCACCCGGGAGTATCACCAATGAGCAGTTCTTC. The encoded protein is CASSPPGSITNEQFF.

The chain is built from TRBV18 and TRBJ1-4, with 9 bases lining up with TRBD1. In germline, CDR1 is KGHSH, CDR2 LQKENI. V shed 4 bases and J 4 bases; nucleotides not matched to a gene: 7. The CDR3 extends over 16 amino acids. The CDR3: CASSQRKGQGNEKLFF. In nucleotides, the CDR3 is TGTGCCAGCTCACAGCGCAAGGGACAGGGTAATGAAAAACTGTTTTTT.